This record looks at one TCR beta chain sequence and its context. Its antigen is undetermined. This specimen belongs to a study of CD8+ T cells in alopecia areata. Study background: A regimen of oral tofacitinib, 5 to 10 mg twice daily, was given to treated patients. Severity in treated patients was scored by percentage of scalp area affected. Overall study findings and caveats: Besides other cells, scalp samples also yield sequences of resident alphabeta T cells from normal skin. Significant decreases in scalp clonality and expanded CD8+ clones followed tofacitinib treatment.

Extracted RNA was reverse transcribed into cDNA, the sequencing template. Sequencing used immunoSEQ multiplex PCR; TCRdb keeps in-frame clones, though not all of them. This table holds 5,000 or so clones, about 65% found once. J lost 2 bases, V lost 5 bases, and 23 bases had no gene match. This CDR3 is 21 amino acids long. CDR1 SGHRS and CDR2 YFSETQ come from the germline V gene. Treatment indicated: oral pan-JAK inhibitor, 5-10 mg twice daily. Collection of lesional scalp punch biopsies and peripheral blood was performed in alopecia areata patients. The chain recombines TRBV5-1 with TRBJ2-7; 12 positions agree with TRBD1. The source material was skin, sampled at week 24, from a patient treated with tofacitinib. The source of this sequence is a human donor with alopecia areata. The CDR3 region is CASSSSARDRGQVGRPYEQYF. DNA of the CDR3: TGCGCCAGCAGTTCCAGCGCAAGGGACAGGGGGCAAGTAGGGCGACCCTACGAGCAGTACTTC.